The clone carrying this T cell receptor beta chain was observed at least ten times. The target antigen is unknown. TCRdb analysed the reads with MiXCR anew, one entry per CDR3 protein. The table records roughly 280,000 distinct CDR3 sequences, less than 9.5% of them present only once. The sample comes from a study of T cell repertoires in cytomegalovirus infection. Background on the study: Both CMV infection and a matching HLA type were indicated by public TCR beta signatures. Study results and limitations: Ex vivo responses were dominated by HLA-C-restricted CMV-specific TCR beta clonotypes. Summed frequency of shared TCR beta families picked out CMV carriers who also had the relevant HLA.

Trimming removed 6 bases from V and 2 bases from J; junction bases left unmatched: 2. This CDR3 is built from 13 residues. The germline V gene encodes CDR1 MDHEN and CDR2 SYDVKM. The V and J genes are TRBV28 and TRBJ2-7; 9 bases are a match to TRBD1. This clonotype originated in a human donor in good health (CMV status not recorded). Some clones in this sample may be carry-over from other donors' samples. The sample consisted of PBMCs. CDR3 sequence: CASRRQGAYEQYF. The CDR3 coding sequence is TGTGCCAGCAGACGACAGGGGGCCTACGAGCAGTACTTC.